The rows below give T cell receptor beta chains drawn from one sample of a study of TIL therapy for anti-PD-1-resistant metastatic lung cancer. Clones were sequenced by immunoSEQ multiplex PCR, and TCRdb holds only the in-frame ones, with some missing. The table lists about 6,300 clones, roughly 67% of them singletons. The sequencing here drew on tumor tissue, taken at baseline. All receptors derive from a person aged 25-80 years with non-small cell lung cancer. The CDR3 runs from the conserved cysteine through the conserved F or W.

CDR3aa: CASSLYQGARRAFF
j_gene: TRBJ1-1
v_gene: TRBV6-5

CDR3aa: CASSLDLGYEQFF
j_gene: TRBJ2-1
v_gene: TRBV18

CDR3aa: CASSQAGNKIDTQYF
j_gene: TRBJ2-3
v_gene: TRBV4-3

CDR3aa: CASSLEREANYGYTF
j_gene: TRBJ1-2
v_gene: TRBV6-6

CDR3aa: CATSRDRDTIYQPQHF
j_gene: TRBJ1-5
v_gene: TRBV15

CDR3aa: CASSFILNTEAFF
j_gene: TRBJ1-1
v_gene: TRBV6-2/TRBV6-3

CDR3aa: CRGDNKREGPGTTDTQYF
j_gene: TRBJ2-3
v_gene: TRBV7-9

CDR3aa: CAWRTSGTKETQYF
j_gene: TRBJ2-5
v_gene: TRBV30

CDR3aa: CAWSRGGYEQYF
j_gene: TRBJ2-7
v_gene: TRBV30

CDR3aa: CASSFSGISRYEQYF
j_gene: TRBJ2-7
v_gene: TRBV2

CDR3aa: CASSLLIGRGQFF
j_gene: TRBJ2-1
v_gene: TRBV7-2

CDR3aa: CASSYGQAEAFF
j_gene: TRBJ1-1
v_gene: TRBV6-6

CDR3aa: CASSVVNEQFF
j_gene: TRBJ2-1
v_gene: TRBV2

CDR3aa: CASSGSGTGELFF
j_gene: TRBJ2-2
v_gene: TRBV5-1

CDR3aa: CASSLRDEQFF
j_gene: TRBJ2-1
v_gene: TRBV3-1/TRBV3-2

CDR3aa: CATKGEGYEQYF
j_gene: TRBJ2-7
v_gene: TRBV15

CDR3aa: CASSPRGVDTGELFF
j_gene: TRBJ2-2
v_gene: TRBV5-1

CDR3aa: CSVWTGSNEKLFF
j_gene: TRBJ1-4
v_gene: TRBV29-1

CDR3aa: CASTSTGSYEQYF
j_gene: TRBJ2-7
v_gene: TRBV19

CDR3aa: CASSEGPSGHYEQYF
j_gene: TRBJ2-7
v_gene: TRBV6-1

CDR3aa: CSAVYYNEQFF
j_gene: TRBJ2-1
v_gene: TRBV29-1

CDR3aa: CASSQEAHRVSRSGNTIYF
j_gene: TRBJ1-3
v_gene: TRBV3-1/TRBV3-2

CDR3aa: CASSSQGWGNTGELFF
j_gene: TRBJ2-2
v_gene: TRBV4-2

CDR3aa: CASSLKSGTDYYGYTF
j_gene: TRBJ1-2
v_gene: TRBV21-1

CDR3aa: CASSTDRGVGYTF
j_gene: TRBJ1-2
v_gene: TRBV2

CDR3aa: CASRKETGANVLTF
j_gene: TRBJ2-6
v_gene: TRBV2

CDR3aa: CASSVTIGNTIYF
j_gene: TRBJ1-3
v_gene: TRBV19

CDR3aa: CASSQDRTSGINEQFF
j_gene: TRBJ2-1
v_gene: TRBV4-1

CDR3aa: CASSVTPGQPQHF
j_gene: TRBJ1-5
v_gene: TRBV9

CDR3aa: CASSKGGTSGRTGCTDTQYF
j_gene: TRBJ2-3
v_gene: TRBV21-1

CDR3aa: CASSLVQLTEAFF
j_gene: TRBJ1-1
v_gene: TRBV12-3/TRBV12-4

CDR3aa: CASSHQLAATDTQYF
j_gene: TRBJ2-3
v_gene: TRBV6-6

CDR3aa: CAITGASTDTQYF
j_gene: TRBJ2-3
v_gene: TRBV12-3/TRBV12-4

CDR3aa: CASSQGTSGSTDTQYF
j_gene: TRBJ2-3
v_gene: TRBV4-3

CDR3aa: CASSPHETGWYTEAFF
j_gene: TRBJ1-1
v_gene: TRBV9

CDR3aa: CASSWGAGGSYGYTF
j_gene: TRBJ1-2
v_gene: TRBV5-1

CDR3aa: CAISESVIAGGGETQYF
j_gene: TRBJ2-5
v_gene: TRBV10-3

CDR3aa: CASLPEGAPTPSTNEQFF
j_gene: TRBJ2-1
v_gene: TRBV11-2

CDR3aa: CATSRSGSQADTQYF
j_gene: TRBJ2-3
v_gene: TRBV24-1

CDR3aa: CASSLGRGFSTDTQYF
j_gene: TRBJ2-3
v_gene: TRBV5-1

CDR3aa: CASSYSRGATEAFF
j_gene: TRBJ1-1
v_gene: TRBV6-5

CDR3aa: CASSPEGAANEKLFF
j_gene: TRBJ1-4
v_gene: TRBV18

CDR3aa: CASSLLAGSTDTQYF
j_gene: TRBJ2-3
v_gene: TRBV18

CDR3aa: CASSARTSSYNEQFF
j_gene: TRBJ2-1
v_gene: TRBV3-1/TRBV3-2

CDR3aa: CASSPELSYNEQFF
j_gene: TRBJ2-1
v_gene: TRBV10-2

CDR3aa: CASSPTDLRAQHF
j_gene: TRBJ1-5
v_gene: TRBV6-5

CDR3aa: CASSEGGSDYGYTF
j_gene: TRBJ1-2
v_gene: TRBV6-1

CDR3aa: CASSVGARHSTDTQYF
j_gene: TRBJ2-3
v_gene: TRBV9

CDR3aa: CASSWGAKVNEQFF
j_gene: TRBJ2-1
v_gene: TRBV6-5

CDR3aa: CASMHRGNSEAFF
j_gene: TRBJ1-1
v_gene: TRBV19

CDR3aa: CASGSGPRSYNEQFF
j_gene: TRBJ2-1
v_gene: TRBV3-1/TRBV3-2

CDR3aa: CASSQDKASGSRADTQYF
j_gene: TRBJ2-3
v_gene: TRBV4-2

CDR3aa: CASSRVSVETQYF
j_gene: TRBJ2-5
v_gene: TRBV19

CDR3aa: CASSSRDYYGYTF
j_gene: TRBJ1-2
v_gene: TRBV6-5

CDR3aa: CASSLEYTTYGYTF
j_gene: TRBJ1-2
v_gene: TRBV5-4

CDR3aa: CASSLIGQFYGYTF
j_gene: TRBJ1-2
v_gene: TRBV5-1

CDR3aa: CASSQSGTGSISTQYF
j_gene: TRBJ2-3
v_gene: TRBV4-2

CDR3aa: CASSRGEGGNQPQHF
j_gene: TRBJ1-5
v_gene: TRBV6-5

CDR3aa: CASRRRRNQPQHF
j_gene: TRBJ1-5
v_gene: TRBV6-5

CDR3aa: CASSQDQGESYGYTF
j_gene: TRBJ1-2
v_gene: TRBV3-1/TRBV3-2